This entry lists 11 T cell receptor beta chains sequenced from one sample in a study of vaccination effects on CD4 cells after COVID-19 (dated by TCRdb to between 2021 and 2022). Library preparation was by the immunoSEQ multiplex PCR assay. Not all clones reach the TCRdb copy of this immuneACCESS table, which keeps in-frame sequences only. Checked studies attribute under half of the gap to unresolved V genes and leave the rest unexplained. This sample has 50,000 to 65,000 clones in its table, and roughly 79% of those were observed once. The ten largest clonotypes hold about 2.7% of the sample. For these TCRs, the target antigens are not known. The ViraFEST assay stimulated PBMC with viral peptide pools and then used TCR sequencing to identify antigen-specific CD4+ T cell clonotypes by expansion. After approximately 11 days of culture, CD4+ T cells were isolated with the EasySep CD4+ T cell isolation kit.

The sample was CD4+ T cells from PBMCs cultured with HCoV-229E spike peptides, taken before COVID-19 vaccination. The sample's cell subset or site, from its label and the paper: HCoV-229E spike overlapping peptide pool stimulation. These receptors originate from a human donor who received a COVID-19 vaccine.

This rearrangement joins TRBV5-1 to TRBJ2-2; no clear D gene. There are 14 residues in the CDR3. V dropped 1 base and J dropped 6 bases, with 10 bases sitting between them. Germline CDR1 reads SGHRS; CDR2 reads YFSETQ. CDR3 sequence (DNA): TGCGCCAGCAGCTTGTCGGCCTTAGCCGGGGAGCTGTTTTTT. Amino acids: CASSLSALAGELFF.

V gene TRBV19 combines with J gene TRBJ1-1, with unresolved D. Germline CDR1 is LNHDA and CDR2 is SQIVND (reference sequence). The CDR3 covers 13 residues. V lost 3 bases, J lost 1 base, and 6 bases lay in between. CDR3 nucleotides: TGTGCCAGTAGTATTGGATGGAACACTGAAGCTTTCTTT. Protein sequence: CASSIGWNTEAFF.

The chain recombines TRBV6-5 with TRBJ2-5, with 7 bases that match TRBD1. The junction had 2 bases not matched to a gene; V was cut back by 2 bases and J by 5 bases. The germline V gene encodes CDR1 MNHEY and CDR2 SVGAGI. The CDR3 extends over 13 amino acids. The CDR3 bases are TGTGCCAGCAGTTACGGACAGGCGGAGACCCAGTACTTC. This encodes CASSYGQAETQYF.

The chain carries TRBV19 and TRBJ2-5, with TRBD2 matching over 11 bases. Germline V lookup: CDR1 LNHDA, CDR2 SQIVND (reference sequence). The V segment lost 4 bases and the J segment 0 bases; nucleotides outside the gene matches: 4. The CDR3 sequence is 16 residues long. The CDR3 loop reads CASSKTSGAYQETQYF. CDR3 nucleotides: TGTGCCAGTAGTAAGACTAGCGGGGCTTACCAAGAGACCCAGTACTTC. Complete variable domain (other parts from reference TRBV19 and TRBJ2-5): DGGITQSPKYLFRKEGQNVTLSCEQNLNHDAMYWYRQDPGQGLRLIYYSQIVNDFQKGDIAEGYSVSREKKESFPLTVTSAQKNPTAFYLCASSKTSGAYQETQYFGPGTRLLVL.

This chain links TRBV10-2 with TRBJ2-3; unclear D gene. V dropped 6 bases and J dropped 7 bases, with 11 bases sitting between them. The germline gives CDR1 WSHSY, CDR2 SAAADI. This CDR3 region has 12 residues. CDR3 sequence: CASSPTVNTQYF. The DNA of the CDR3 is TGCGCCAGCAGCCCTACGGTAAATACGCAGTATTTT.

The V and J genes are TRBV9 and TRBJ2-6; 11 bases match TRBD2. J gave up 0 bases and V 0 bases, and 8 bases lay outside the gene matches. CDR3 length: 20 residues. Per germline, CDR1 SGDLS and CDR2 YYNGEE. The CDR3 protein is CASSVVSSGGTSSGANVLTF. For the CDR3, the DNA is TGTGCCAGCAGCGTAGTTTCTAGCGGGGGGACCAGCTCTGGGGCCAACGTCCTGACTTTC.

The chain uses TRBV9 and TRBJ2-1, with TRBD2 as a possible D gene (5 bases). Germline lookup yields CDR1 SGDLS and CDR2 YYNGEE. V was pared by 0 bases and J by 5 bases, with 12 bases between. CDR3 length: 15 amino acids. CDR3 sequence (DNA): TGTGCCAGCAGCGTAGGAGGACTGCCCCACAATGAGCAGTTCTTC. This gives the protein CASSVGGLPHNEQFF.

V is TRBV6-5 and J is TRBJ2-2; D is unclear. In germline, CDR1 is MNHEY, CDR2 SVGAGI. With 10 bases removed from V and 0 bases from J, the gap between germline ends came to 12 bases. The CDR3 has 14 amino acids. DNA of the CDR3: TGTGCCAACTCCAGGAACGCGAACACCGGGGAGCTGTTTTTT. As protein: CANSRNANTGELFF.

The chain uses TRBV18 and TRBJ2-7; D not resolved. In germline, CDR1 is KGHSH, CDR2 LQKENI. The CDR3 covers 14 residues. V lost 3 bases and J 0 bases, leaving 9 bases between the germline ends. CDR3 sequence reads: CASSPTASSYEQYV. The DNA of the CDR3 is TGTGCCAGCTCACCGACGGCCTCCTCCTACGAGCAGTACGTC.

This chain connects TRBV10-3 to TRBJ1-2; weak D call: TRBD1 (5 bases). Germline V gene sequence: CDR1 ENHRY, CDR2 SYGVKD. The CDR3 totals 14 residues. V lost 6 bases and J 1 base, leaving 12 bases between the germline ends. The DNA for the CDR3 is TGTGCCATCAGGACAGACCGGATTAACTATGGCTACACCTTC. Translated, it gives CAIRTDRINYGYTF.

The chain uses TRBV7-3 and TRBJ2-2; D is unclear. Germline values: CDR1 SGHTA, CDR2 FQGTGA. The V end lost 5 bases, the J end lost 2 bases, and 18 bases lay between the germline ends. The CDR3 is 17 residues long. The CDR3 DNA reads TGTGCCAGCAGCCCACCCCGCGGTAGCCAAAACACCGGGGAGCTGTTTTTT. It specifies CASSPPRGSQNTGELFF.